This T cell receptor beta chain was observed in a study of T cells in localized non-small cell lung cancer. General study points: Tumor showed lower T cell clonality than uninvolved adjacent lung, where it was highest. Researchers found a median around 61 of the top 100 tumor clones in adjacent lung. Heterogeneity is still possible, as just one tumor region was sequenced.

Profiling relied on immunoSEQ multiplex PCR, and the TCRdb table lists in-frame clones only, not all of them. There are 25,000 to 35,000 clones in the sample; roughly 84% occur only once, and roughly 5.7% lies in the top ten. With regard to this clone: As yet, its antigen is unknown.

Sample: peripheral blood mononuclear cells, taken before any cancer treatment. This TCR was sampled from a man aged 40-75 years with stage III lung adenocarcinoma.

In nucleotides, the CDR3 is TGTGCCAGCAGCCCGACCCCGGGGCCCTACTACGAGCAGTACTTC. This sequence encodes CASSPTPGPYYEQYF. The rearrangement joins TRBV7-3 to TRBJ2-7; D is possibly TRBD1 or TRBD2 (5 bases each). Trimming stripped 5 bases from V and 3 bases from J, with 17 bases between. The CDR3 contains 15 residues. Germline CDR1 and CDR2: SGHTA and FQGTGA.